This TCR beta chain was sequenced in a study of blood T cell repertoires in COVID-19. About the research overall: T cells, B-cell-depleted T cells, or PBMCs provided the cDNA or gDNA that served as material.

Method: immunoSEQ multiplex PCR; TCRdb's copy keeps in-frame clones and lacks some. The sample shows some 250,000 clones, 65% to 85% of them seen only once. Germline V lookup: CDR1 MNHNS, CDR2 SASEGT. The CDR3 contains 15 residues. Details on this clone: At one boundary the junction diverges from the germline segment, which might be a read error.

This clonotype was sampled from a man aged 40-49 years with acute or convalescent COVID-19. What was sequenced was peripheral blood. The gene calls are TRBV6-1 and TRBJ2-7, with no clear D. This CDR3 reads CASSEAALVTYAQYF. The CDR3 nucleotides are TGTGCCAGCAGTGAAGCAGCTCTCGTAACCTACGCGCAGTACTTC.